What follows is one TCR beta chain and its context. This clonotype was observed a few times. Its antigen is unknown. The record has no base qualities; no much larger clone is one base away. The germline V end is reduced by 6 bases and the J end by 1 base; junction bases left unmatched: 3. The CDR3 has 15 amino acids, counting the end cysteine and phenylalanine. CDR3 DNA only is kept here, 45 bases in frame from base 1. Reading the germline V gene (reference sequence) gives CDR1 LNHDA and CDR2 SQIVND. The sample is drawn from a study of T-cell memory formation after mild COVID-19 (dated by TCRdb to the early 2020s). General notes on the study: TCR sequence clusters from the two donors were found to be largely donor specific. In a couple of donors, T-cell clones that expanded and contracted after mild COVID-19 were tracked by sequencing TCRalpha and TCRbeta repertoires over time. Two young, previously healthy adult volunteers, one female and one male, were included in the cohort. Here is what the overall study found, with its caveats: Contracting CD4+ clones appeared mostly in the CM and EM memory subsets, whereas CD8+ clones were enriched in EMRA. SARS-CoV-2 specificity of the second-wave clones peaking on day 37 was not confirmed. Clones that contracted from day 15 to 85 showed balanced CD4/CD8 phenotypes, whereas a second wave of clones that expanded from day 15 to 37 leaned towards CD4+. Some responding clones were detected in pre-infection memory, suggesting pre-existing cross-reactive memory T cells joined the SARS-CoV-2 response. The study included only a couple of mild cases, and larger cohorts that include severe cases with pre-infection samples were judged to be necessary.

The sequencer listed for this sample is Illumina NovaSeq 6000. Using 5'RACE with constant-segment primers, TCRalpha and TCRbeta cDNA libraries were constructed, with sample barcodes and unique molecular identifiers added in the process. RNA was extracted from every sample with Trizol reagent. Libraries were amplified in two PCR steps, with a second sample barcode and Illumina TruSeq adapters added in the second step. Sequencing of libraries was performed on an Illumina NovaSeq with 2 x 150 bp paired-end reads. The paper's data handling went like this. Reads were demultiplexed and collapsed into UMI-guided consensus sequences with migec v1.2.7. Using mixcr v2.1.11, UMI consensuses were aligned to TRA and TRB V and J templates and then assembled into clonotypes. Expanded or contracted clonotypes were those called significant by both edgeR and NoisET, with noise models trained on biological replicates. edgeR calls used a false discovery rate-adjusted p below 0.01 and a log2 fold-change threshold of 1. PCA with hierarchical clustering of max-normalized trajectories of the 1000 most abundant clonotypes was used as exploratory dynamics analysis. Separately sequenced CD4+ and CD8+ repertoires were used to assign a CD4 or CD8 phenotype to each responding clone. TCRdb handled the public reads itself, with Q25 trimming in fastp and clone calling in MiXCR, and kept productive beta chains. Every distinct CDR3 protein forms one entry, paired with its most common genes and DNA. These V and J calls rely on TCRdb rather than the paper's analysis. Across this sample there are tens of thousands of distinct CDR3 sequences, with roughly a sixth seen only once. Around 29% of the sample is held by the ten biggest clonotypes.

PBMCs were isolated by Ficoll-Paque density gradient centrifugation. The receptor was isolated from an adult woman who had mild COVID-19 (a few samples of this study predate the infection). The sample titles of this study are shuffled in the database, so cell type and time point are left out; the donor was told from shared clones. Input material: PBMCs or a T cell subset sorted from them (not recorded which). The chain employs TRBV19 and TRBJ2-1, with TRBD1 identical over 10 junction bases. The CDR3 in this case is CASSRDRGSYNEQFF. The DNA is as follows: TGTGCCAGTAGCAGGGACAGGGGATCCTACAATGAGCAGTTCTTC.